These 27 T cell receptor beta chains share one sample of origin, sequenced in a study of early T cells in non-severe SARS-CoV-2 infection. A single record per CDR3 protein comes from TCRdb applying MiXCR to the 5' RACE reads. The table shows some 58,000 distinct CDR3 sequences, with around 13% occurring only once. Input material: whole blood. These receptors were collected from an adult who was a healthcare worker with PCR-confirmed SARS-CoV-2 infection or an uninfected control (not recorded which).

The J gene is TRBJ1-4, the V gene TRBV12-3 or TRBV12-4; no definite D call. CDR3 size: 14 residues. V dropped 3 bases and J dropped 8 bases, with 13 bases sitting between them. The CDR3 loop is CASSLQTLGEKLFF. CDR3 bases: TGTGCCAGCAGTTTGCAGACACTGGGGGAAAAACTGTTTTTT.

The chain recombines TRBV6-1 with TRBJ1-4; possibly TRBD1 for D (6 bases). The CDR3 spans 15 residues. Trimming removed 5 bases at V and 5 bases at J, with 15 bases between. Germline CDR1 reads MNHNS; CDR2 reads SASEGT. The CDR3 protein is CASSLRQVGNEKLFF. The DNA of the CDR3 is TGTGCCAGCAGTCTCCGACAGGTCGGCAATGAAAAACTGTTTTTT.

This clonotype was found many times. The chain employs TRBV7-9 and TRBJ2-7; D unresolved. V dropped 5 bases and J dropped 4 bases, with 18 bases sitting between them. Germline V CDR1 and CDR2: SEHNR, FQNEAQ (reference sequence). CDR3 length: 15 amino acids. The CDR3 DNA sequence: TGTGCCAGCAGCCTTCTTGCCGGCACCCATTACGAGCAGTACTTC. Translating gives CASSLLAGTHYEQYF.

This sequence joins TRBV20-1 and TRBJ2-3; D might be TRBD1 (5 bases). The CDR3 has 14 amino acids. Germline CDR1 DFQATT, CDR2 SNEGSKA (reference sequence). Trimming removed 1 base at V and 0 bases at J, with 8 bases between. CDR3 DNA: TGCAGTGCTAGAGGCCCAGGGAGCACAGATACGCAGTATTTT. Translated: CSARGPGSTDTQYF.

This clonotype was seen a few times. V and J are TRBV30 and TRBJ1-2; no definite D call. The V and J ends lost 5 bases and 3 bases respectively, with 13 bases between them. Germline V gives CDR1 GTSNPN, CDR2 SVGIG (reference sequence). This CDR3 region has 13 residues. The CDR3 spells CAWAPRTDYGYTF. For the CDR3, the DNA is TGTGCCTGGGCCCCTCGGACGGACTATGGCTACACCTTC.

This clonotype came up many times. The V gene is TRBV30, the J gene TRBJ1-1; 8 nucleotides match TRBD1. Germline loops: CDR1 GTSNPN, CDR2 SVGIG (reference sequence). Trimming cost V 0 bases and J 1 base; bases outside gene matches: 1. The CDR3 is 14 residues long. CDR3: CAWSVGTGNTEAFF. CDR3 coding DNA: TGTGCCTGGAGTGTTGGGACAGGGAACACTGAAGCTTTCTTT.

V gene TRBV7-8 combines with J gene TRBJ1-6; D not resolved. This CDR3 is built from 12 residues. Germline-derived CDR1 and CDR2 are SGHVS and FQNEAQ. Trimming stripped 5 bases from V and 8 bases from J, with 7 bases between. The CDR3 nucleotides are TGTGCCAGCAGCGTCGGACATTCACCCCTCCACTTT. Translating gives CASSVGHSPLHF.

This clonotype came up a few times. The genes are TRBV7-9 and TRBJ2-4; 7 positions agree with TRBD2. Germline V CDR1 and CDR2: SEHNR, FQNEAQ (reference sequence). The trim removed 2 bases at V and 1 base at J, leaving 2 bases unmatched. The CDR3 is 15 residues long. The CDR3 here is CASSLPAGAKNIQYF. The CDR3 bases are TGTGCCAGCAGCTTACCAGCGGGGGCCAAAAACATTCAGTACTTC.

V and J are TRBV7-8 and TRBJ2-2, with D possibly matching TRBD1 (6 bases). V was trimmed by 3 bases and J by 6 bases, leaving 20 bases between them. The CDR3 has 17 amino acids. Germline V gives CDR1 SGHVS, CDR2 FQNEAQ. The chain's CDR3 is CASSLVNPGQKAGELFF. The CDR3 coding sequence is TGTGCCAGCAGCTTGGTAAACCCGGGACAAAAAGCCGGGGAGCTGTTTTTT.

This clonotype was counted between two and nine times. V gene TRBV6-2 or TRBV6-3 combines with J gene TRBJ2-4, with a tentative D call TRBD1 (6 bases). The V gene's germline CDR1 is MNHEY and CDR2 SVGEGT. CDR3 length equals 14 residues. V lost 6 bases and J lost 7, with 16 bases in between. The chain's CDR3 is CASRPTGHANIQYF. CDR3 nucleotide sequence: TGTGCCAGCAGACCCACAGGGCACGCGAACATTCAGTACTTC.

The chain recombines TRBV7-9 with TRBJ1-3; possible D gene TRBD1, 6 bases. The CDR3 extends over 15 amino acids. Germline V gene lookup returns CDR1 SEHNR and CDR2 FQNEAQ (reference sequence). Trimming removed 7 bases from V and 0 bases from J, with 13 bases in between. CDR3 DNA sequence: TGTGCCAGCATCGACGACAGGCGCTCTGGAAACACCATATATTTT. Encoded protein: CASIDDRRSGNTIYF.

J is TRBJ2-7 and V is TRBV6-5, with 9 positions matching TRBD1. Germline V gene sequence: CDR1 MNHEY, CDR2 SVGAGI. V lost 2 bases to trimming and J lost 3 bases; unmatched junction nucleotides: 2. The CDR3 length is 14 residues. The CDR3 loop reads CASSYGTGLYEQYF. CDR3 nucleotides: TGTGCCAGCAGTTACGGGACAGGGCTCTACGAGCAGTACTTC.

In regard to this clonotype: The junction differs from germline at one of its ends, possibly a read error. The CDR3 reads CSVRDPRGDQPQHF. The DNA for the CDR3 is TGCAGTGTTAGAGATCCCCGGGGTGATCAGCCCCAGCATTTT. The V gene is TRBV20-1, the J gene TRBJ1-5; the D is unclear. The germline CDR1 and CDR2 sequences are DFQATT and SNEGSKA (reference sequence). This CDR3 spans 14 amino acids.

This clonotype appeared a few times. The chain employs TRBV10-3 and TRBJ2-3; D is tentatively TRBD1 or TRBD2 (6 bases each). The V gene's germline CDR1 is ENHRY and CDR2 SYGVKD. V gave up 3 bases and J gave up 13 bases, with 11 bases separating them. The CDR3 consists of 11 residues. The CDR3 here is CAISDTGAKYF. The CDR3 DNA sequence: TGTGCCATCAGTGATACGGGGGCGAAGTATTTT.

This clonotype has at least ten counts. The chain is built from TRBV6-2 or TRBV6-3 and TRBJ2-7, with TRBD1 matching 8 bases. This CDR3 is built from 14 residues. CDR1 is MNHEY and CDR2 is SVGEGT in the germline V gene. J was trimmed by 5 bases and V by 7 bases; bases with no gene match: 10. CDR3 DNA sequence: TGTGCCAGCATCGACCAGGGGGCCGGGGACGAGCAGTACTTC. Translation: CASIDQGAGDEQYF.

This clonotype was seen more than once but under ten times. The chain carries TRBV9 and TRBJ1-1; D is perhaps TRBD1 (5 bases). There are 16 residues in the CDR3. Trimming took off 5 bases at V and 0 bases at J, with 17 bases between the two ends. Germline assignment: CDR1 SGDLS and CDR2 YYNGEE. Written as DNA, the CDR3 is TGTGCCAGCAGTAGAGGCCAGGGAAGTTTGAACACTGAAGCTTTCTTT. Residues: CASSRGQGSLNTEAFF.

This chain links TRBV10-3 with TRBJ1-6; D ambiguous. There are 14 residues in the CDR3. Germline assignment: CDR1 ENHRY and CDR2 SYGVKD. Trimming shortened V by 0 bases and J by 4 bases, and 4 bases separated the two germline ends. CDR3 region: CAISESGYNSPLHF. The CDR3 DNA is TGTGCCATCAGTGAGTCGGGTTATAATTCACCCCTCCACTTT.

The chain carries TRBV20-1 and TRBJ2-7, with D perhaps given as TRBD1 or TRBD2 (5 bases each). V was trimmed by 2 bases and J by 10 bases, leaving 12 bases between them. This CDR3 region has 11 residues. Germline CDR1 and CDR2: DFQATT and SNEGSKA (reference sequence). CDR3 loop: CSARSGTGQYF. The CDR3 region has the DNA TGCAGTGCTAGATCAGGGACGGGTCAGTACTTC.

In this sample, this clonotype turned up many times. The V gene is TRBV7-9, the J gene TRBJ2-5, with D possibly TRBD1 on 6 matching bases. The CDR3 has 14 residues. Trimming cost V 4 bases and J 2 bases, with 11 bases left between them. Germline V gene sequence: CDR1 SEHNR, CDR2 FQNEAQ (reference sequence). CDR3 protein: CASSWDTSQETQYF. In nucleotides, the CDR3 is TGTGCCAGCAGCTGGGACACATCGCAAGAGACCCAGTACTTC.

The gene calls are TRBV18 and TRBJ2-1; D may be TRBD1 (5 bases). The germline gives CDR1 KGHSH, CDR2 LQKENI. The length of the CDR3 is 14 residues. Trimming pared 3 bases from V and 7 bases from J, leaving 13 bases between. CDR3 sequence reads: CASSPQGWGNEQFF. The CDR3 nucleotides read TGTGCCAGCTCACCGCAGGGTTGGGGAAATGAGCAGTTCTTC. The variable domain in full, with the rest retrieved from reference TRBV18 and TRBJ2-1, is NAGVMQNPRHLVRRRGQEARLRCSPMKGHSHVYWYRQLPEEGLKFMVYLQKENIIDESGMPKERFSAEFPKEGPSILRIQQVVRGDSAAYFCASSPQGWGNEQFFGPGTRLTVL.

The V gene is TRBV29-1, the J gene TRBJ1-1, with 8 bases aligning to TRBD1. Per germline, CDR1 SQVTM and CDR2 ANQGSEA. The CDR3 extends over 13 amino acids. After removal of 7 bases from V and 6 bases from J, the junction contained 10 bases not matched to a gene. The CDR3 bases are TGCAGCGGCAGCTCAGGGGGCCCGCCTGAAGCTTTCTTT. Protein: CSGSSGGPPEAFF.

This clonotype appeared a few times. The chain recombines TRBV13 with TRBJ1-3; TRBD1 aligns across 7 bases. Per the germline V gene, CDR1 is PRHDT and CDR2 is FYEKMQ (reference sequence). V was clipped by 5 bases and J by 3 bases; unmatched bases: 13. The CDR3 contains 17 residues. In DNA form, the CDR3 reads TGTGCCAGCAGCCACACCGGACAGGCCCCCATTGGAAACACCATATATTTT. Translated: CASSHTGQAPIGNTIYF.

This clonotype has just a few counts. This sequence joins TRBV4-1 and TRBJ1-6; TRBD1 matches 10 bases. The CDR3 spans 19 residues. CDR1 and CDR2 from the germline V gene are MGHRA and YSYEKL. With 3 bases clipped from V and 6 bases from J, the junction kept 14 bases outside the gene matches. This CDR3 is CASSHPTRRQGAANSPLHF. CDR3 DNA sequence: TGCGCCAGCAGCCACCCAACGCGGAGACAGGGGGCGGCTAATTCACCCCTCCACTTT.

Ten or more counts support this clonotype. This rearrangement joins TRBV29-1 to TRBJ1-1; D not resolved. Germline CDR1 reads SQVTM; CDR2 reads ANQGSEA. There are 12 residues in the CDR3. This chain's CDR3 is CSAVGLNTEAFF. CDR3 nucleotide sequence: TGCAGTGCCGTGGGGTTGAACACTGAAGCTTTCTTT.

J is TRBJ1-6 and V is TRBV6-5, with a tentative D call TRBD1 (5 bases). The germline V gene encodes CDR1 MNHEY and CDR2 SVGAGI. Deletions cut 2 bases from V and 3 bases from J, with 11 bases between. The CDR3 length is 16 residues. Written as DNA, the CDR3 is TGTGCCAGCAGTTACGGAGACAGCTACTATAATTCACCCCTCCACTTT. Its translation: CASSYGDSYYNSPLHF.

This chain links TRBV5-4 with TRBJ2-7; D might be TRBD1 (6 bases). Trimming took off 3 bases at V and 5 bases at J, with 12 bases between the two ends. This CDR3 is 13 amino acids long. Germline CDR1 SGHNT, CDR2 YYREEE (reference sequence). Here the CDR3 DNA reads TGTGCCAGCAGCTCAACAGGGTTCCACGAGCAGTACTTC. Translation: CASSSTGFHEQYF.

This clonotype has just a few counts. The gene calls are TRBV5-5 and TRBJ2-2; weak D call: TRBD1 (5 bases). Germline V gene data show CDR1 as SGHKS and CDR2 as YYEKEE (reference sequence). The V gene lost 2 bases and the J gene lost 1 base, with 9 bases spanning the gap. The CDR3 has 15 amino acids. CDR3 sequence (DNA): TGTGCCAGCAGCTTAATGACAGTGAACACCGGGGAGCTGTTTTTT. Translation gives CASSLMTVNTGELFF.